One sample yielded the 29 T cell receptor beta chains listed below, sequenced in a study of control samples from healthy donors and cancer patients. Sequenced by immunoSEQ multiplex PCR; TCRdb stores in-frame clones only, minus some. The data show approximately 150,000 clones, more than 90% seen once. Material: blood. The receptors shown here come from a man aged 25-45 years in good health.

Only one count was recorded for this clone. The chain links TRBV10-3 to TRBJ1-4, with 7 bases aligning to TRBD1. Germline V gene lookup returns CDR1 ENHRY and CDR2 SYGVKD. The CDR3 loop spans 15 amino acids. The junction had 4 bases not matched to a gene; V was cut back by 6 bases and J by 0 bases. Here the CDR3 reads CAIRQGRATNEKLFF. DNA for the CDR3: TGTGCCATCAGACAGGGGAGGGCAACTAATGAAAAACTGTTTTTT.

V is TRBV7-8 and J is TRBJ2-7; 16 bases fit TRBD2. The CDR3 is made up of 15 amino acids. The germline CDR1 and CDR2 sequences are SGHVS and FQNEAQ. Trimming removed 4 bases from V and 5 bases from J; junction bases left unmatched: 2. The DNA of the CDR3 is TGTGCCAGCAGCTGGGGGACTAGCGGGGGGGACGAGCAGTACTTC. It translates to CASSWGTSGGDEQYF.

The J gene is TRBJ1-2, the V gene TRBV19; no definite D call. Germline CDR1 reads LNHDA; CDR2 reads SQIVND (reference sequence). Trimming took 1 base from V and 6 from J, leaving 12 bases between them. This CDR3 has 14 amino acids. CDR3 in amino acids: CASSIGLPVDGYTF. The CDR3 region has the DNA TGTGCCAGTAGTATAGGACTACCTGTGGATGGCTACACCTTC.

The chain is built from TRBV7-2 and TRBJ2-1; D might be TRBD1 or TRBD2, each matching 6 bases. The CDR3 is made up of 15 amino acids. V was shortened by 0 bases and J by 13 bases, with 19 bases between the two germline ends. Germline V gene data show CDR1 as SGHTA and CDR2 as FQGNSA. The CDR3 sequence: CASSLAGGQRGGQFF. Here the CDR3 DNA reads TGTGCCAGCAGCTTAGCGGGGGGCCAACGGGGAGGACAGTTCTTC.

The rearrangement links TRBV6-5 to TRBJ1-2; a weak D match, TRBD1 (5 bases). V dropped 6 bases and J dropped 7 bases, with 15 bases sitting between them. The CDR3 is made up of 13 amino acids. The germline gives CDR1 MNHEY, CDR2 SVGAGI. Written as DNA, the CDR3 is TGTGCCAGCAGGGACACCAGGGTTGGTGGCTACACCTTC. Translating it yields CASRDTRVGGYTF.

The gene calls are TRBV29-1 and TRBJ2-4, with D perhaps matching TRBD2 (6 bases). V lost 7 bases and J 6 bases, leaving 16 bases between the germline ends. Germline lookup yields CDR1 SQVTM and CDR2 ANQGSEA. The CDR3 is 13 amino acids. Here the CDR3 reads CSASSAAGNIQYF. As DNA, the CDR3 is TGCAGCGCATCTAGCGCCGCCGGAAACATTCAGTACTTC.

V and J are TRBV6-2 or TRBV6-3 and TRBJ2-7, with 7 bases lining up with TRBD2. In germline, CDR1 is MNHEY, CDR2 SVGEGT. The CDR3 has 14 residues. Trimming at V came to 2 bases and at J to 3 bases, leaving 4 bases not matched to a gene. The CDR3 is CASSYAQRGYEQYF. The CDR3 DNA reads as TGTGCCAGCAGTTACGCGCAGCGGGGCTACGAGCAGTACTTC.

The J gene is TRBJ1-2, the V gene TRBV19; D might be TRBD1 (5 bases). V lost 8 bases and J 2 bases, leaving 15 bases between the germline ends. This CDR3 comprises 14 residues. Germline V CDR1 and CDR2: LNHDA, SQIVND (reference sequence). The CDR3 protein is CASSPGRTNYGYTF. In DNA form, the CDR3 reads TGTGCCAGTTCACCGGGACGGACGAACTATGGCTACACCTTC.

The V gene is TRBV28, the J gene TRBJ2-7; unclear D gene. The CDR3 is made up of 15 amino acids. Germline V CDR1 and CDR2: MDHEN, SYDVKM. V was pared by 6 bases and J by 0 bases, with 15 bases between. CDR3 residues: CASRARPLVSYEQYF. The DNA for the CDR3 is TGTGCCAGCAGAGCCAGGCCCCTGGTCTCCTACGAGCAGTACTTC.

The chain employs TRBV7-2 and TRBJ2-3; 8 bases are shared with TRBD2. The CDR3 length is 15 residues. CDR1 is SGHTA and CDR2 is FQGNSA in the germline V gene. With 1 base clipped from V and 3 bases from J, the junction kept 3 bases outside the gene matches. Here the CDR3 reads CASSLEGTRTDTQYF. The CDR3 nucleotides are TGTGCCAGCAGCTTAGAAGGGACTAGAACAGATACGCAGTATTTT.

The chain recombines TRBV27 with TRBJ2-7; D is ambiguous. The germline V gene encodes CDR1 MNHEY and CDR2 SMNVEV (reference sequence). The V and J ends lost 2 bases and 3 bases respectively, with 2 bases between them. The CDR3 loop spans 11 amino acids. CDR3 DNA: TGTGCCAGCAGTTTAGGCTACGAGCAGTACTTC. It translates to CASSLGYEQYF.

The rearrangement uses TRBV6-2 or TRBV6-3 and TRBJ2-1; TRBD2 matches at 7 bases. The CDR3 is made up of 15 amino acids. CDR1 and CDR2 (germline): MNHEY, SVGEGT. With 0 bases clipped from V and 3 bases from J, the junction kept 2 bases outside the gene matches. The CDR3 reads CASSYSRGDYNEQFF. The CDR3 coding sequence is TGTGCCAGCAGTTACTCTCGGGGGGACTACAATGAGCAGTTCTTC.

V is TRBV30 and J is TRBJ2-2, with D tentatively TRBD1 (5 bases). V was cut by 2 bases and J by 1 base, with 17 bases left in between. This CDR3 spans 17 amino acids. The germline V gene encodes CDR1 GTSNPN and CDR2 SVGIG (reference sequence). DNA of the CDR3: TGTGCCTGGAGTCACTTATCGCCAGGGAAGAACACCGGGGAGCTGTTTTTT. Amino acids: CAWSHLSPGKNTGELFF.

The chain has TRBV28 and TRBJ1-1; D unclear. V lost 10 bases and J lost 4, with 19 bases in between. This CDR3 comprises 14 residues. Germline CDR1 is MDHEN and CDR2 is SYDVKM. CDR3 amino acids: CAITKRVLSTEAFF. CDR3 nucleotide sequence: TGTGCCATCACCAAGAGGGTCTTGAGCACTGAAGCTTTCTTT.

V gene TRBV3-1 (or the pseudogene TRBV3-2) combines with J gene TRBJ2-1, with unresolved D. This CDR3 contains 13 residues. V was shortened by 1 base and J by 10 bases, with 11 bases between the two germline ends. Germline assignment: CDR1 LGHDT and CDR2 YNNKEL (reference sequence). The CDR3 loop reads CASSQVAWAEQFF. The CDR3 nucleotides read TGTGCCAGCAGCCAAGTAGCCTGGGCCGAGCAGTTCTTC.

The CDR3 loop is CASSPSQGGIHGYTF. CDR3 nucleotides: TGTGCCAGCAGCCCGTCACAGGGGGGCATTCATGGCTACACCTTC. The gene calls are TRBV9 and TRBJ1-2, with 8 bases that match TRBD1. The V segment lost 4 bases and the J segment 6 bases; nucleotides outside the gene matches: 11. Germline V lookup: CDR1 SGDLS, CDR2 YYNGEE. The length of the CDR3 is 15 residues.

The CDR3 region is CASSLRDRNYEQYF. For the CDR3, the DNA is TGTGCCAGCAGCCTACGGGACAGGAACTACGAGCAGTACTTC. The genes are TRBV7-2 and TRBJ2-7; 8 bases line up with TRBD1. There are 14 residues in the CDR3. Germline trimming cut 5 bases from V and 3 bases from J; bases unmatched to any gene: 6. CDR1 and CDR2 (germline): SGHTA, FQGNSA.

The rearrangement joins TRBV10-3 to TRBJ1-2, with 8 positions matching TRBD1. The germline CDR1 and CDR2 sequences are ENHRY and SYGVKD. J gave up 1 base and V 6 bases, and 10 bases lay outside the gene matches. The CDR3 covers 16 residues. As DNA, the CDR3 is TGTGCCATCAGCCAGGGGGCGAGTCAAATTAACTATGGCTACACCTTC. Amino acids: CAISQGASQINYGYTF.

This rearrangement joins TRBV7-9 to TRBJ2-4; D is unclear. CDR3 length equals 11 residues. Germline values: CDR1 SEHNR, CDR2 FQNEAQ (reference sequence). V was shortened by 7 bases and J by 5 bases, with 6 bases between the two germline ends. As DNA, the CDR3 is TGTGCCAGCACCGAGGAAAACATTCAGTACTTC. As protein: CASTEENIQYF. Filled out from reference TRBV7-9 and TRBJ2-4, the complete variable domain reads DTGVSQNPRHKITKRGQNVTFRCDPISEHNRLYWYRQTLGQGPEFLTYFQNEAQLEKSRLLSDRFSAERPKGSFSTLEIQRTEQGDSAMYLCASTEENIQYFGAGTRLSVL.

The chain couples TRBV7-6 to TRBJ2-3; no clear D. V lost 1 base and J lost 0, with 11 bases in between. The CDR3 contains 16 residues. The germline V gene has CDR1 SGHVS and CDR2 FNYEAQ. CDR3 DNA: TGTGCCAGCAGCTTAGAATTTGGAAAAAGCACAGATACGCAGTATTTT. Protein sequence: CASSLEFGKSTDTQYF.

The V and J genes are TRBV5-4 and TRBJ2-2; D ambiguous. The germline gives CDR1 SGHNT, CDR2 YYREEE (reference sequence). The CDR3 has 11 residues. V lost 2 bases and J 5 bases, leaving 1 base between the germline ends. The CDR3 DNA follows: TGTGCCAGCAGCTTTACCGGGGAGCTGTTTTTT. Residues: CASSFTGELFF.

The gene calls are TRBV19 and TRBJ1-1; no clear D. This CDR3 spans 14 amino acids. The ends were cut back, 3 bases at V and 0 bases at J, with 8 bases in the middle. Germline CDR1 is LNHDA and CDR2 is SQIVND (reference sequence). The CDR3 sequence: CASSIGRLNTEAFF. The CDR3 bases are TGTGCCAGTAGTATTGGCCGGCTGAACACTGAAGCTTTCTTT.

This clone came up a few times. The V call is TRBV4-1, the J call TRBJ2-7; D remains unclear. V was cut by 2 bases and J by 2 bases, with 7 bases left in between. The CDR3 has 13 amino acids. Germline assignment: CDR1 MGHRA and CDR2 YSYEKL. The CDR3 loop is CASSQPFPYEQYF. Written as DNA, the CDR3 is TGCGCCAGCAGCCAACCGTTCCCCTACGAGCAGTACTTC.

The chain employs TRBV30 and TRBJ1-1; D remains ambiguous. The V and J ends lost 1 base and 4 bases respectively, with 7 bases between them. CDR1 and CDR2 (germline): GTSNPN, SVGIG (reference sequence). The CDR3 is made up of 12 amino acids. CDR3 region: CAWSAEGTEAFF. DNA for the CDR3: TGTGCCTGGAGTGCGGAAGGCACTGAAGCTTTCTTT.

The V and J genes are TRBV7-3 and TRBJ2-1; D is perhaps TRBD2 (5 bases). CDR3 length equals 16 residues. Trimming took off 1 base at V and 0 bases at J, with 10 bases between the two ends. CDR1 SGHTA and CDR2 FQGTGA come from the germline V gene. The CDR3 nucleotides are TGTGCCAGCAGCTTAATTGCGGGTAGCTCCTACAATGAGCAGTTCTTC. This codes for CASSLIAGSSYNEQFF.

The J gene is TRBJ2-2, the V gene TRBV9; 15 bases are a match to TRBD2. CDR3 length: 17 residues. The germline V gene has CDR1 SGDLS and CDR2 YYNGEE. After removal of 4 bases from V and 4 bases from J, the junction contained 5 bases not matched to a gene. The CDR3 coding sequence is TGTGCCAGCAGCTTCTGGACTAGCGGGGGGGCCACCGGGGAGCTGTTTTTT. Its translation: CASSFWTSGGATGELFF.

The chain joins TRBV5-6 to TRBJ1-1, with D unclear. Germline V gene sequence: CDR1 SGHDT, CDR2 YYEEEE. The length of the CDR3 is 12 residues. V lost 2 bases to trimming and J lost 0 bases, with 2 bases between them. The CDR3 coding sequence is TGTGCCAGCAGCTTTTTGAACACTGAAGCTTTCTTT. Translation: CASSFLNTEAFF.

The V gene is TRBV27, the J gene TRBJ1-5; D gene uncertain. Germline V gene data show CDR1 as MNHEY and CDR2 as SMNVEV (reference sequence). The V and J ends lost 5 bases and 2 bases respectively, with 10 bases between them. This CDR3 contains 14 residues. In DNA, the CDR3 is TGTGCCAGCAGTCCCCAAGGAGGCAATCAGCCCCAGCATTTT. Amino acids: CASSPQGGNQPQHF.

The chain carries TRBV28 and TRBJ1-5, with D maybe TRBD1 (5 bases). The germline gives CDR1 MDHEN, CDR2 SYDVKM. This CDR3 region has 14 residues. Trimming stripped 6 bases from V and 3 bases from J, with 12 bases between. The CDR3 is CASSWGGSNQPQHF. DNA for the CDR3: TGTGCCAGCAGCTGGGGGGGTTCCAATCAGCCCCAGCATTTT.